Listed here is a single T cell receptor (beta chain). Its antigen is still unknown. There are no base qualities to consult, and no much larger clone falls within one base. The library relied on PCR. Sequencing was performed on an Illumina HiSeq 2500. To reduce PCR and sequencing biases, unique molecular identifiers were built into the TCR beta cDNA libraries. Approximately 500,000 cDNA molecules were obtained for every 1 to 10 million input T cells, so each molecule roughly corresponded to one T cell. The patient libraries were prepared and sequenced with the same protocol used for the earlier healthy control dataset. Samples belonging to the same batch were prepared together, multiplexed and sequenced on a shared HiSeq lane. Turning to the authors' computational methods: MIGEC handled the raw barcoded reads, throwing out single-read molecular identifier groups before consensus assembly and CDR3 extraction. Clonotype tables were post-analysed with VDJtools, and diversity was normalized by down-sampling all datasets to the smallest sample size. In repertoire overlap clustering, CDR3 amino acid sequences, but not nucleotide sequences, were matched to correct batch-related cross-sample contamination. The raw public reads went through TCRdb reprocessing: fastp at Q25, MiXCR clone calling, in-frame beta chains kept. Identical CDR3 proteins give one entry, which carries the most common genes and DNA. It is TCRdb's table, rather than the study itself, that gives the V and J calls and clone size. The sample table shows hundreds of thousands of distinct CDR3 sequences, and roughly half are seen once. The top ten clonotypes cover 4% to 5.5% of the sample.

The data were obtained in a study of post-analysis software for immune sequencing data (dated by TCRdb to between 2014 and 2016). Regarding the complete study: The recorded disease courses included relapsing-remitting, secondary progressive and progressive-relapsing multiple sclerosis, and some patients had no subtype annotation. The patient repertoires were set against 11 previously published healthy control repertoires from donors whose ages ranged from roughly 6 to 26 years. A subset of samples was prepared in parallel using single-end sample barcoding, then pooled and co-amplified after Illumina adapter ligation. Summary of the overall study and its limitations: The control group was slightly older than the multiple sclerosis patient group. Significantly higher frequencies in patients than in controls were found for five TRBV segments, including TRBV5-6, TRBV5-1 and TRBV20-1. Compared with controls, multiple sclerosis patients had significantly lower normalized Chao1 diversity, a finding suggesting substantial peripheral T-cell clonal expansion. Direct clustering with F measure showed strong co-clustering of samples prepared in the same batch, prompting a batch-effect correction.

To demonstrate the VDJtools post-analysis software, the study profiled TCR beta repertoires from the peripheral blood of 10 to 15 young patients with multiple sclerosis. The multiple sclerosis patients were children and adolescents between roughly 6 and 16 years of age. The germline V gene yields MNHEY for CDR1 and SVGAGI for CDR2. Reading from cysteine to phenylalanine, the CDR3 counts 16 amino acids. Of the read, only the CDR3 DNA is kept; its 48 bases are in frame from base 1. V ends up 5 bases short and J 7 bases short, with an unmatched junction base count of 16. The specimen sequenced was blood. The receptor chain draws on TRBV6-5 and TRBJ1-1; TRBD1 fits 7 bases in the junction. The TCR was taken from a girl aged 10-17 years with multiple sclerosis. Here is the DNA: TGTGCCAGCAGTCCCAAGCCGGGACAGAACGTATTTGAAGCTTTCTTT. Translated, it gives CASSPKPGQNVFEAFF.